This TCR beta chain was observed in a study of shared clonotypes between healthy human individuals. Study-wide context: The study enrolled a couple of women and three men aged 18 to 49. Study-wide results and limits: Clonotypes which were not shared had lower generation probabilities than clonotypes that all four donors shared.

Of note for this clone: Its cognate antigen is unknown.

Researchers ran the assay at a deep level. Splitting of each subset's genomic DNA was done evenly across several immunoSEQ plates. Repertoires were generated with immunoSEQ multiplex PCR, while TCRdb's copy carries only in-frame clones and drops some. The table records 1,400,000 or so clones, approximately 98.5% of them present only once. The length of the CDR3 is 12 residues. Between the trimmed V and J ends, which lost 10 bases and 4 bases, there was a span of 10 bases. In germline, CDR1 is MNHEY, CDR2 SVGAGI. The specimen was naive CD4+ T cells sorted from blood. Subset meaning: CD45RA+ positively selected. This receptor was identified in a man aged 25 to 40 in good health. The rearrangement joins TRBV6-5 to TRBJ2-2; D gene uncertain. The chain's CDR3 is CATRSVTGELFF. DNA for the CDR3: TGTGCCACCAGGTCGGTCACCGGGGAGCTGTTTTTT.